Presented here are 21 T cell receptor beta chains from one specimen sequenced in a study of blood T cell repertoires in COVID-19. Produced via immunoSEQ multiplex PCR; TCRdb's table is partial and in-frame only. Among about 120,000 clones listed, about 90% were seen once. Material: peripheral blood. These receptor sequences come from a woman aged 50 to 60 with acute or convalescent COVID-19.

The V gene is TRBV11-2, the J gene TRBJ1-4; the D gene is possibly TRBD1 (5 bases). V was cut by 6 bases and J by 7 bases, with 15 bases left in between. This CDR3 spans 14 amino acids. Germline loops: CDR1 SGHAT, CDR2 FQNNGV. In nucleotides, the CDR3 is TGTGCCAGCAGACGCGGAGGGGTTCCTGAAAAACTGTTTTTT. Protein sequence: CASRRGGVPEKLFF.

The CDR3 DNA follows: TGTGCCAGCAGCCAAGATTGTGTAGGACTAATCCAGCCCCAGCATTTT. Protein product: CASSQDCVGLIQPQHF. This chain links TRBV14 with TRBJ1-5; D gene uncertain. This CDR3 is built from 16 residues. Per germline, CDR1 SGHDN and CDR2 FVKESK. V lost 0 bases, J lost 7 bases, and 16 bases lay in between. Looking up the rest from reference TRBV14 and TRBJ1-5 gives the full variable domain: EAGVTQFPSHSVIEKGQTVTLRCDPISGHDNLYWYRRVMGKEIKFLLHFVKESKQDESGMPNNRFLAERTGGTYSTLKVQPAELEDSGVYFCASSQDCVGLIQPQHFGDGTRLSIL.

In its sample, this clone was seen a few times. CDR3 nucleotides: TGTGCCAGCACCCTAGGAGGGACCATATATTTT. Its translation: CASTLGGTIYF. The J gene is TRBJ1-3, the V gene TRBV12-3 or TRBV12-4; D unclear. The ends were cut back, 7 bases at V and 10 bases at J, with 11 bases in the middle. This CDR3 comprises 11 residues.

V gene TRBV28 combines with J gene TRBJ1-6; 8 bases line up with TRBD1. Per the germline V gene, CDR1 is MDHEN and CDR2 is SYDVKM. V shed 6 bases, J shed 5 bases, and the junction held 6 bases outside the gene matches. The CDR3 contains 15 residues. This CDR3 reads CASSKLDRDNSPLHF. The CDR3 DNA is TGTGCCAGCAGCAAACTGGACAGGGATAATTCACCCCTCCACTTT.

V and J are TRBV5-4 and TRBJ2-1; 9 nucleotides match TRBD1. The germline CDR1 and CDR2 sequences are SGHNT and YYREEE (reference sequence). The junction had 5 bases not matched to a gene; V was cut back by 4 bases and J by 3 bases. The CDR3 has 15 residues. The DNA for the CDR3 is TGTGCCAGCAGCATCCGGGGACAGGGCTACAATGAGCAGTTCTTC. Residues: CASSIRGQGYNEQFF.

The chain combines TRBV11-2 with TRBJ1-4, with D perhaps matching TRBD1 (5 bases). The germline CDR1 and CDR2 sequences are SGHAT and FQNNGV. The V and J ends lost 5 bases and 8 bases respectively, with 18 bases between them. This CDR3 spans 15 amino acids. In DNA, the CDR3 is TGTGCCAGCAGCCATAGGGGCAGGGAAGGGGAAAAACTGTTTTTT. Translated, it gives CASSHRGREGEKLFF.

The CDR3 here is CASSLVVNYGYTF. In DNA, the CDR3 is TGTGCCAGCAGCTTAGTCGTTAACTATGGCTACACCTTC. The genes are TRBV7-2 and TRBJ1-2; D remains ambiguous. CDR1 and CDR2 from the germline V gene are SGHTA and FQGNSA. V was shortened by 1 base and J by 1 base, with 4 bases between the two germline ends. The CDR3 loop spans 13 amino acids.

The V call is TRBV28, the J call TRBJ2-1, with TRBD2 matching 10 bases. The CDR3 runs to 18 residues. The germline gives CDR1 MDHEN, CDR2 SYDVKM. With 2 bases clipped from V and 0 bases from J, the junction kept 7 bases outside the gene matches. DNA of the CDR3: TGTGCCAGCAGTTTAACTAGCGGGATGCTTAGCTCCTACAATGAGCAGTTCTTC. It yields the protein CASSLTSGMLSSYNEQFF.

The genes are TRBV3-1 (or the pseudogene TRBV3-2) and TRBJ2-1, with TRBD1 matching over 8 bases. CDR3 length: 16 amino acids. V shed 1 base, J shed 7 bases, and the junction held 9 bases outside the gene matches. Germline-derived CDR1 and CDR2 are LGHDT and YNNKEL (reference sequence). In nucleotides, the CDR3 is TGTGCCAGCAGCCAAGGGGCAGGGGGCTTTATGAATGAGCAGTTCTTC. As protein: CASSQGAGGFMNEQFF.

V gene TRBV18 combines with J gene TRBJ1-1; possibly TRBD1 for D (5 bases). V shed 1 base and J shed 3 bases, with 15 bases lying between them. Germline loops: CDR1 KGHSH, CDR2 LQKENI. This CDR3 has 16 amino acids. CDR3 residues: CASSPREPGLHTEAFF. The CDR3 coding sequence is TGTGCCAGCTCACCACGGGAGCCGGGACTTCACACTGAAGCTTTCTTT.

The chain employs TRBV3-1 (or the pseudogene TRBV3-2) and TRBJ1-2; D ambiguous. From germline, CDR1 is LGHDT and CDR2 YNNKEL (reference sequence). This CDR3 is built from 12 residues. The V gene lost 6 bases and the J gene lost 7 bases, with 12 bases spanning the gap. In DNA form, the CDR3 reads TGTGCCAGCAGGTACGAGTCCCGTGGCTACACCTTC. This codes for CASRYESRGYTF.

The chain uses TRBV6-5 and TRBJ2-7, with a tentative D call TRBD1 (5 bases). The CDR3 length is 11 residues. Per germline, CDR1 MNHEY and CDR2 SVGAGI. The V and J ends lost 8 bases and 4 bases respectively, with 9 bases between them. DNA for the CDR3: TGTGCCAGCGCAGGACATTACGAGCAGTACTTC. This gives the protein CASAGHYEQYF.

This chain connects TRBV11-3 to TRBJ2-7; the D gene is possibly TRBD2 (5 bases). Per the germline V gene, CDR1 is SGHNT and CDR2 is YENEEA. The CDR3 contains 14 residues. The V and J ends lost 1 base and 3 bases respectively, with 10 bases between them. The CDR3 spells CASSLGEGSYEQYF. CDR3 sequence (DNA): TGTGCCAGCAGCTTAGGGGAAGGGAGCTACGAGCAGTACTTC.

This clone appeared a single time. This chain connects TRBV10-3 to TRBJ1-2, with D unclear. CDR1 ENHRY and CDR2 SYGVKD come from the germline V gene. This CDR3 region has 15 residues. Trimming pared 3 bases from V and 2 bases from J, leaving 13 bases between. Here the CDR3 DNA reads TGTGCCATCAGTGATATTAGAGCCCTCAACTATGGCTACACCTTC. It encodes CAISDIRALNYGYTF.

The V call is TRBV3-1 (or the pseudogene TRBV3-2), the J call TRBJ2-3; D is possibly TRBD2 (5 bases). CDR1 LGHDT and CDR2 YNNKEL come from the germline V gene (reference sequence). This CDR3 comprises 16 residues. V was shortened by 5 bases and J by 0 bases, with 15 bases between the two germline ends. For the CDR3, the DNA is TGTGCCAGCAGCAGCCAGAGCGGAACTAGCACAGATACGCAGTATTTT. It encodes CASSSQSGTSTDTQYF.

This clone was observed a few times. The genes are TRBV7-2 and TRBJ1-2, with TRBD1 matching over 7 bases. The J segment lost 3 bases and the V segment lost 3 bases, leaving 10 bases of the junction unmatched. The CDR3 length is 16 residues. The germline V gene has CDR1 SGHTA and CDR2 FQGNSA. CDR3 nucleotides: TGTGCCAGCAGCTTCGACAGGGTGGTACTCGACTATGGCTACACCTTC. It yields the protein CASSFDRVVLDYGYTF. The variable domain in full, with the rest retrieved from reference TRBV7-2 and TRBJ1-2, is GAGVSQSPSNKVTEKGKDVELRCDPISGHTALYWYRQSLGQGLEFLIYFQGNSAPDKSGLPSDRFSAERTGGSVSTLTIQRTQQEDSAVYLCASSFDRVVLDYGYTFGSGTRLTVV.

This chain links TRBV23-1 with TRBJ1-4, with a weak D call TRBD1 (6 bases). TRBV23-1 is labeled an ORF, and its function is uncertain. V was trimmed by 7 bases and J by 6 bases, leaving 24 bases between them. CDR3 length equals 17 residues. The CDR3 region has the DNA TGCGCCAGCACTCCCGGCGGTCCGGGACACTCTGATGAAAAACTGTTTTTT. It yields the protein CASTPGGPGHSDEKLFF.

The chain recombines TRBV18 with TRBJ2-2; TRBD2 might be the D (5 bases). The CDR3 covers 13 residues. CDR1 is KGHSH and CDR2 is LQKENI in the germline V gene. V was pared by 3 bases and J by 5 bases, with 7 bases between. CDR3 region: CASSPRGTGELFF. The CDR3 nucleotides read TGTGCCAGCTCACCGCGCGGGACCGGGGAGCTGTTTTTT.

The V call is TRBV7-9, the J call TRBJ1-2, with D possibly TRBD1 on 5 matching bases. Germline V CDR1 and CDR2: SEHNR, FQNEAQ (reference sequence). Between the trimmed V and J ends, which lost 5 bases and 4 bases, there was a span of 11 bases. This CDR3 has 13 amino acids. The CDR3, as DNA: TGTGCCAGCAGCCTCGGGGGAAGCTATGGCTACACCTTC. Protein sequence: CASSLGGSYGYTF.

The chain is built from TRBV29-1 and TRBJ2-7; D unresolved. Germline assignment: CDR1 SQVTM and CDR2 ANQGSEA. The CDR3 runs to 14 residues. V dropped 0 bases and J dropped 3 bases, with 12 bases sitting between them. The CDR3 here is CSVEDLPGFYEQYF. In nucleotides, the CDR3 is TGCAGCGTTGAAGATCTGCCCGGGTTCTACGAGCAGTACTTC.

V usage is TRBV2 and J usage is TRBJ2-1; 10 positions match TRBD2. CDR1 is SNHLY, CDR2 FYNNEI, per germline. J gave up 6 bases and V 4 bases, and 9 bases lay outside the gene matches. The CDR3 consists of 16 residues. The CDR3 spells CASSVGTSGTGNEQFF. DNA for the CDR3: TGTGCCAGCAGTGTAGGAACTAGCGGGACCGGCAATGAGCAGTTCTTC.